The TCR beta chain under discussion was sequenced for a study of PD-1 blockade in classical Hodgkin lymphoma. Study observations and caveats: Relapsed/refractory patients reportedly had lower baseline diversity than newly diagnosed patients.

This sample's time point: cycle 4 day 1 (C4D1), after less than 7 weeks of nivolumab. With no exception, relapse followed autologous stem cell transplantation in all patients, and brentuximab vedotin exposure varied. With respect to this clone: Antigen: not known.

Profiled with immunoSEQ multiplex PCR; TCRdb holds only in-frame clones, not every one. Of roughly 20,000 clones listed, more than 70% are singletons. The input for sequencing was peripheral blood mononuclear cells (PBMCs), taken before the fourth cycle of nivolumab. The clonotype originates from a human donor with classical Hodgkin lymphoma.

CDR3 in DNA: TGTGCCATCAGCCCACAGGGGGCAGATAATTCACCCCTCCACTTT. Amino acids: CAISPQGADNSPLHF. The chain recombines TRBV10-3 with TRBJ1-6; 9 bases are shared with TRBD1. Germline CDR1 and CDR2: ENHRY and SYGVKD. Trimming removed 6 bases from V and 5 bases from J; junction bases left unmatched: 5. This CDR3 contains 15 residues.